The clone carrying this T cell receptor (beta chain) was seen ten or more times. The antigen is undetermined. There are 17 residues in the CDR3. V lost 5 bases to trimming and J lost 0 bases, with 18 bases between them. Per germline, CDR1 SGHTA and CDR2 FQGNSA. The sample belongs to a study of T cell repertoires in cytomegalovirus infection. Study-wide background: It was recently identified HLA-C-restricted and well-studied HLA-B-restricted CMV epitopes that the study used. Matching HLA type, along with CMV infection, was indicated by public TCR beta signatures.

MiXCR was run by TCRdb on the reads, yielding one entry per CDR3 protein. The sample lists hundreds of thousands of distinct CDR3 sequences, approximately 33% occurring once. Study-level results: CMV-specific HLA-C-restricted TCR beta clonotypes dominated the ex vivo response.

This sequence was found in a human donor in good health (CMV status not recorded). Some clones in this sample may be carry-over from other donors' samples. The sample here was cultured CD8+ T cells from PBMCs, taken from culture after CMV antigen stimulation. The chain uses TRBV7-2 and TRBJ2-3; D may be TRBD2 (5 bases). CDR3 loop: CASSPRIIATSTDTQYF. The CDR3 nucleotides are TGTGCCAGCAGCCCTCGGATCATAGCGACTAGCACAGATACGCAGTATTTT.